This T cell receptor (beta chain) emerged from a study of metastatic and nonmetastatic thyroid tumors. Study-level information: Thyroid patients, malignant and benign, had repertoires compared across blood and tumor or nodule tissue.

This CDR3 is built from 16 residues. The ends were cut back, 2 bases at V and 0 bases at J, with 11 bases in the middle. Germline values: CDR1 MGHRA, CDR2 YSYEKL. Using MiXCR, TCRdb reanalyzed the PCR reads. This sample has about 21,000 clones, with roughly a third found just once. Thyroid surgery had not been preceded by any treatment in any patient. The TCR comes from a female donor with papillary thyroid cancer or a benign thyroid nodule (not recorded which). Some clones in this sample may be carry-over from other donors' samples. The sequencing sample was made of blood. The rearrangement uses TRBV4-1 and TRBJ1-5; perhaps TRBD1 as D (5 bases). The CDR3 coding sequence is TGCGCCAGCAGCCAACGGACATGGTTTAGCAATCAGCCCCAGCATTTT. Translated, it gives CASSQRTWFSNQPQHF.